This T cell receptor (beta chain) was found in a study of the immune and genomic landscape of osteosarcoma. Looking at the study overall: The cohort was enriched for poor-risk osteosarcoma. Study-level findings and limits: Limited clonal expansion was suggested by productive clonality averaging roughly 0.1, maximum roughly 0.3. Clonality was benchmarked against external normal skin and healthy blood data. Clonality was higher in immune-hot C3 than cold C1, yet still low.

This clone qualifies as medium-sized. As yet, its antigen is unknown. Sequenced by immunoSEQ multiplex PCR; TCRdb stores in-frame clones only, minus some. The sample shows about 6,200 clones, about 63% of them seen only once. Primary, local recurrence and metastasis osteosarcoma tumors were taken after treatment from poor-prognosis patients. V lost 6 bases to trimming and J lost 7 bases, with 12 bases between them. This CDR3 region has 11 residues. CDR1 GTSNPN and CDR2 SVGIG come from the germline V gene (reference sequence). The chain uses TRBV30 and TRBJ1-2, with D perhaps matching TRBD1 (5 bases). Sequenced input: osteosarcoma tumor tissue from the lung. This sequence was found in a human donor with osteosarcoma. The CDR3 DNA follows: TGTGCCTGTTGGGGGTTCGGTGGCTACACCTTC. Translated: CACWGFGGYTF.